Included here is one T cell receptor (beta chain) sequence, with context. No antigen is known for it. Authors' analysis steps: ImmunoSEQ output held junction-only sequences without quality scores, so filtering differed. Clones were sequenced by immunoSEQ multiplex PCR, and TCRdb holds only the in-frame ones, with some missing. Clone size and V and J calls were adopted from that table, with D and trimming inferred from the DNA. The sample contains over a million clones, 98% of which appear only once. The data stem from a study of shared clonotypes between healthy human individuals. Study-wide results and limits: Large sequencing depth failed to make sorted-subset sequencing complete, rarefaction showed. As a rule, naive subsets had a larger estimated richness than memory subsets.

In the CD4+ fraction, cells were divided into CD45RA+ naive and CD45RA-negative memory subsets. The sequencing sample was made of naive CD4+ T cells sorted from blood. The subset here: CD45RA+ positively selected. The TCR comes from a man aged 30 to 39 in good health.

DNA for the CDR3: TGCAGCGTTGAGACAAGGATTCAGTACTTC. This sequence encodes CSVETRIQYF. V is TRBV29-1 and J is TRBJ2-4; D call uncertain. This CDR3 contains 10 residues. Trimming shortened V by 3 bases and J by 10 bases, and 7 bases separated the two germline ends. Germline loops: CDR1 SQVTM, CDR2 ANQGSEA.